The text below deals with one T cell receptor beta chain. These data come from a study of blood T cell repertoires in COVID-19. Study summary: The cDNA or gDNA used as material had been derived from T cells, B-cell-depleted T cells, or PBMCs.

Per the original data handling: The authors estimated nucleated cell counts from reference gene primer amplification. Only in-frame clones appear in the TCRdb table, and some are missing; sequencing was by immunoSEQ multiplex PCR. D and trimming come from the DNA, and the V and J calls and clone size come from that table. Of around 30,000 clones listed, roughly 80% were seen once; the top ten hold 7% to 8.5%. This clonotype was sampled from a woman in her seventies with active or convalescent COVID-19. Input material: peripheral blood.

The CDR3 sequence: CASSLTRTGFNEQFF. For the CDR3, the DNA is TGTGCCAGCAGCTTAACGAGGACAGGGTTTAATGAGCAGTTCTTC. The V call is TRBV7-3, the J call TRBJ2-1, with TRBD1 matching 8 bases. Germline V CDR1 and CDR2: SGHTA, FQGTGA. Trimming at V came to 0 bases and at J to 7 bases, leaving 5 bases not matched to a gene. The CDR3 runs to 15 residues.